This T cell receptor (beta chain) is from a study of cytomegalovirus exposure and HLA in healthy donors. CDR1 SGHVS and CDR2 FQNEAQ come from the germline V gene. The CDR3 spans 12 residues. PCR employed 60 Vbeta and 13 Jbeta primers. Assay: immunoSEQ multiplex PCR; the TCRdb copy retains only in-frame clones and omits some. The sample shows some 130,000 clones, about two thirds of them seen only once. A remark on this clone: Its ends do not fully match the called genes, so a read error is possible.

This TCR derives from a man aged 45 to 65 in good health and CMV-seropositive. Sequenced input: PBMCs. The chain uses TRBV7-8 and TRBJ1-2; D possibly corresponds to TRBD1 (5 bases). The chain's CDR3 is CASSLGGTFFIF. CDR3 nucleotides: TGTGCCAGCAGCTTAGGCGGGACGTTTTTTATCTTC.